The entry below describes one T cell receptor (beta chain). The antigen remains undetermined. The sample originates from a study of cytomegalovirus exposure and HLA in healthy donors. Overall study findings and caveats: Follow-up analysis later connected one missense variant in DCLRE1C with trimming of TCR beta V- and J-genes. There were 150 or so TCR beta chains listed as cytomegalovirus-associated.

The primer mix had 60 Vbeta and 13 Jbeta primers. TCRdb's table, derived via immunoSEQ multiplex PCR, lists solely in-frame clones and lacks some. The table lists 120,000 to 150,000 clones, with around 1.6% in the top ten. This CDR3 is 17 amino acids long. J lost 2 bases, V lost 5 bases, and 7 bases had no gene match. Germline lookup yields CDR1 SGHAT and CDR2 FQDESV (reference sequence). This TCR derives from a woman aged 45-65 years in good health and CMV-seronegative. What was sequenced was PBMCs. V is TRBV11-1 and J is TRBJ2-3, with 13 nucleotides matching TRBD2. This CDR3 reads CASSHGGTSGVTDTQYF. In nucleotides, the CDR3 is TGTGCCAGCAGCCACGGTGGGACTAGCGGGGTCACAGATACGCAGTATTTT.